The clone carrying this T cell receptor beta chain came up a few times. What it binds is not known. The data were taken from a study of T-cell reconstitution after alpha-beta-depleted transplantation in children. Whole-study results and caveats: High day-60 TCRbeta diversity in some patients came from surviving recipient T cells and thymic progenitors. Diversity and T-cell counts at one year after transplant derived mostly from new T cells. Roughly two months post-transplant, alpha-beta T cells reportedly originated from several hundred graft clones that had expanded.

The CDR3 has 14 amino acids. CDR1 is LGHNA and CDR2 is YSLEER in the germline V gene. V lost 1 base and J lost 4; bases outside the gene matches: 1. During its preparation, the TCRbeta library received unique molecular identifiers. TCRdb re-derived calls from the PCR reads in MiXCR, one entry per CDR3 protein. The sample comprises some 600,000 distinct CDR3 sequences, approximately 12% of which are singletons, and over 2% rests with the top ten. This TCR was recovered from a male patient under 18 who had a stem cell transplant for acute myeloid leukemia, so the T cells may come from the graft donor. The specimen comprised PBMCs, mostly from graft donor cells, sampled 360 days after TCRalphabeta/CD19-depleted stem cell transplant. The chain combines TRBV4-3 with TRBJ2-3, with TRBD2 matching 8 bases. The CDR3 sequence is CASSQGTSPDTQYF. The CDR3 DNA follows: TGCGCCAGCAGCCAAGGGACTAGCCCAGATACGCAGTATTTT.